This T cell receptor (beta chain) is from a study of shared clonotypes between healthy human individuals. General study findings and limits: Sampling involved blood alone; tissue repertoires likely differ. The study found about 5.1% of naive CD4 clonotypes shared across a few donors.

Researchers ran the assay at a deep level. Replicate PCRs for sorted subsets used roughly 200 ng DNA; this equaled around 29,000 T cell genomes. The assay was immunoSEQ multiplex PCR, and TCRdb's table has in-frame clones only and misses some. The sample has some 500,000 clones; approximately 95% are singletons. From germline, CDR1 is MGHRA and CDR2 YSYEKL. The CDR3 runs 20 residues. In the case of this clone: Its antigen is as yet unknown. A read error may account for a junction end that differs from germline.

Sequencing was carried out using naive CD4+ T cells sorted from blood. The subset denotes: CD45RA+ positively selected. This sequence originates from a woman aged 25 to 39 in good health. The V call is TRBV4-1, the J call TRBJ1-5; 8 bases are a match to TRBD1. CDR3 region: CVSSQVWGDRLGLSRQPQHF. The CDR3 DNA reads TGCGTCAGCAGCCAAGTATGGGGGGACAGGCTGGGTCTCAGTCGTCAGCCCCAGCATTTT.